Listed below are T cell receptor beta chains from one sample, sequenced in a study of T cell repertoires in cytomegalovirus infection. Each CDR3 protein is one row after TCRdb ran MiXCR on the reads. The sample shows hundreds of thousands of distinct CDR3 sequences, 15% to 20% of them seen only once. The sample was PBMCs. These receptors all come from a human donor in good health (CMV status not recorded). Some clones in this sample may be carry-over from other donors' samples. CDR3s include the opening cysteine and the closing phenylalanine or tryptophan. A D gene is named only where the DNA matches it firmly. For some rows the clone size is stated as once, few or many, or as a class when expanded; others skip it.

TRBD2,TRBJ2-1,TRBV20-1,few,TGCAGTGCTAGGGGAAAAGTGGCGGGGGGTGGTTACAATGAGCAGTTCTTC,CSARGKVAGGGYNEQFF
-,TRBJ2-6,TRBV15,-,TGTGCCACCAGCCGCGATGCCAGCTCTGGGGCCAACGTCCTGACTTTC,CATSRDASSGANVLTF
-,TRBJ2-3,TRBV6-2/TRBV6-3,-,TGTGCCAGCAGTTTGGCACAGGTACGCACAGATACGCAGTATTTT,CASSLAQVRTDTQYF
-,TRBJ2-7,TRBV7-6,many,TGTGCCAGCAGCTTAGACCCGATCGTAGGAGGGGGGAATAATCGGGAGCAGTACTTC,CASSLDPIVGGGNNREQYF
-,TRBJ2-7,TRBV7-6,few,TGTGCCAGCAAGGGGGAATTCTCCTACGAGCAGTACTTC,CASKGEFSYEQYF
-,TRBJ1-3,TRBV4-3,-,TGCGCCAGCAGCCAAGATGTCTGGGGCCCTGGAAACACCATATATTTT,CASSQDVWGPGNTIYF
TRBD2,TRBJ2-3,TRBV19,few,TGTGCCACCTTGCGGACTAGCGGGGGATCAGATACGCAGTATTTT,CATLRTSGGSDTQYF
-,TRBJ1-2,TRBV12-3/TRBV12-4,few,TGTGCCAGCAGTTTGGCTATCACCAAATATCGGGCATCTGATAACTATGGCTACACCTTC,CASSLAITKYRASDNYGYTF
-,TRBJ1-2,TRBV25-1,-,TGTGCCAGCAGTAAGGGATCTCATGGCTACACCTTC,CASSKGSHGYTF
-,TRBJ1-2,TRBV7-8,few,TGTGCCAGCAGCCACGGGACGGCCGCGGGCTATGGCTACACCTTC,CASSHGTAAGYGYTF
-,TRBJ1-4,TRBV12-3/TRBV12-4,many,TGTGCCAGCAGTTTAGCTAGGGGCGGTGTCAATGAAAAACTGTTTTTT,CASSLARGGVNEKLFF
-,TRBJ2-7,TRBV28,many,TGTGCCAGCAGAGAAGGGGGGCCCTACGAGCAGTACTTC,CASREGGPYEQYF
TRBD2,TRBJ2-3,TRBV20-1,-,TGCAGTGCAGAAGGGCGGCTAGCGGGGGGGCTCGATACGCAGTATTTT,CSAEGRLAGGLDTQYF